The 30 T cell receptor beta chains presented below share a single source sample, sequenced in a study of T cell repertoires in cytomegalovirus infection. TCRdb called the reads again in MiXCR, with one record for every CDR3 protein. Of hundreds of thousands of distinct CDR3 sequences listed, 35% are singletons. The sequenced sample was PBMCs. The source is a human donor in good health (CMV status not recorded). Some clones in this sample may be carry-over from other donors' samples.

This clonotype was found many times. The chain links TRBV11-2 to TRBJ2-1; 10 bases are a match to TRBD2. Looked up from germline, CDR1 is SGHAT and CDR2 is FQNNGV. Germline trimming cut 0 bases from V and 7 bases from J; bases unmatched to any gene: 12. CDR3 size: 18 residues. Here the CDR3 reads CASSLDPVPSGRLNEQFF. The CDR3 DNA follows: TGTGCCAGCAGCTTAGATCCGGTGCCTAGCGGGAGACTAAATGAGCAGTTCTTC.

The table lists this clonotype with a few counts. This chain connects TRBV29-1 to TRBJ2-1, with D possibly TRBD2 on 5 matching bases. This CDR3 region has 12 residues. The ends were cut back, 3 bases at V and 10 bases at J, with 13 bases in the middle. CDR1 is SQVTM and CDR2 is ANQGSEA in the germline V gene. In DNA form, the CDR3 reads TGCAGCGTTGAGCCTCCCGGCGGGGAGCAGTTCTTC. It yields the protein CSVEPPGGEQFF.

This clonotype was seen at least ten times. The rearrangement joins TRBV7-2 to TRBJ2-7; D possibly corresponds to TRBD1 (6 bases). Germline V gene data show CDR1 as SGHTA and CDR2 as FQGNSA. The CDR3 length is 15 residues. V was cut by 3 bases and J by 6 bases, with 18 bases left in between. The DNA of the CDR3 is TGTGCCAGCAGCTTGTTTTCCAGACAGGCCGGCGAGCAGTACTTC. Translated, it gives CASSLFSRQAGEQYF.

This chain uses TRBV10-2 with TRBJ2-7, with unresolved D. CDR1 is WSHSY, CDR2 SAAADI, per germline. Trimming stripped 7 bases from V and 0 bases from J, with 10 bases between. The CDR3 has 13 residues. CDR3 protein: CASMSASSYEQYF. CDR3 bases: TGCGCCAGCATGTCGGCGAGCTCCTACGAGCAGTACTTC.

This chain uses TRBV7-2 with TRBJ2-2, with 7 bases identical to TRBD2. The CDR3 contains 15 residues. Germline CDR1 is SGHTA and CDR2 is FQGNSA. The V and J ends lost 5 bases and 4 bases, in that order; junction bases with no gene match: 7. DNA of the CDR3: TGTGCCAGCAGCCGGCGGGGGTTCAGCACCGGGGAGCTGTTTTTT. Protein product: CASSRRGFSTGELFF.

The rearrangement uses TRBV7-2 and TRBJ2-7; 7 positions agree with TRBD2. The ends lost 6 bases at V and 7 bases at J; junction bases unmatched: 15. The CDR3 runs 15 residues. Germline CDR1 is SGHTA and CDR2 is FQGNSA. The CDR3 sequence: CASRLGQDRAGEQYF. CDR3 bases: TGTGCCAGCAGGCTGGGTCAGGACCGAGCGGGGGAGCAGTACTTC.

This chain links TRBV20-1 with TRBJ2-7; tentative D call: TRBD1 (6 bases). Germline CDR1 DFQATT, CDR2 SNEGSKA (reference sequence). V lost 4 bases, J lost 2 bases, and 21 bases lay in between. The CDR3 covers 16 residues. For the CDR3, the DNA is TGCAGTGCTATATCCCCCACGCAAAGGGGGACCTACGAGCAGTACTTC. Amino acids: CSAISPTQRGTYEQYF.

Notes on this clonotype: A junction boundary mismatches the germline segment, possibly from a read error. The chain joins TRBV4-1 to TRBJ2-1, with 10 bases identical to TRBD2. The CDR3 runs 15 residues. Germline V gene sequence: CDR1 MGHRA, CDR2 YSYEKL. CDR3 residues: CASSRGAGGHNEQLF. The CDR3 coding sequence is TGCGCCAGCAGCCGAGGAGCGGGGGGGCACAATGAGCAGTTATTC.

This clonotype turned up a few times. The chain is built from TRBV27 and TRBJ2-1; 8 positions agree with TRBD1. The CDR3 sequence is 14 residues long. CDR1 and CDR2 (germline): MNHEY, SMNVEV (reference sequence). J gave up 4 bases and V 9 bases, and 8 bases lay outside the gene matches. Here the CDR3 reads CASTRQGHYNEQFF. The CDR3 coding sequence is TGTGCCAGTACCCGACAGGGGCATTACAATGAGCAGTTCTTC.

In this sample, this clonotype turned up a few times. The genes are TRBV5-4 and TRBJ1-1; D is uncertain. This CDR3 has 14 amino acids. V lost 4 bases and J lost 6, with 16 bases in between. Germline V gene lookup returns CDR1 SGHNT and CDR2 YYREEE (reference sequence). Here the CDR3 reads CASSPSDGKPEAFF. In DNA form, the CDR3 reads TGTGCCAGCAGCCCTTCGGATGGGAAACCTGAAGCTTTCTTT.

A few counts support this clonotype. This sequence joins TRBV5-4 and TRBJ2-7; 7 nucleotides agree with TRBD1. Trimming removed 4 bases from V and 2 bases from J; junction bases left unmatched: 9. The germline CDR1 and CDR2 sequences are SGHNT and YYREEE (reference sequence). This CDR3 has 15 residues. CDR3: CASSPGQTKAYEQYF. CDR3 DNA sequence: TGTGCCAGCAGCCCGGGACAGACCAAGGCCTACGAGCAGTACTTC.

The genes are TRBV5-4 and TRBJ1-1, with TRBD1 as a possible D gene (5 bases). The CDR3 is 15 amino acids. CDR1 and CDR2 from the germline V gene are SGHNT and YYREEE (reference sequence). Trimming removed 3 bases at V and 0 bases at J, with 12 bases between. The CDR3, as DNA: TGTGCCAGCAGCTCCGGGGCAGGAATGAACACTGAAGCTTTCTTT. It translates to CASSSGAGMNTEAFF.

As regards this clonotype: The conserved phenylalanine or tryptophan is not found at the CDR3 terminus, so this likely reflects a read error. V and J are TRBV5-1 and TRBJ1-1, with 7 bases aligning to TRBD1. Germline trimming cut 0 bases from V and 1 base from J; bases unmatched to any gene: 6. Germline V lookup: CDR1 SGHRS, CDR2 YFSETQ. The CDR3 spans 16 residues. Here the CDR3 reads CASSLALTGKNTEAFS. The DNA for the CDR3 is TGCGCCAGCAGCTTGGCATTGACAGGGAAGAACACTGAAGCTTTCTCT.

This clonotype showed up many times. The gene calls are TRBV7-2 and TRBJ1-5, with unresolved D. This CDR3 contains 13 residues. Trimming took off 2 bases at V and 3 bases at J, with 5 bases between the two ends. Germline CDR1 is SGHTA and CDR2 is FQGNSA. The CDR3 here is CASSLRINQPQHF. The CDR3 DNA follows: TGTGCCAGCAGCTTACGGATCAATCAGCCCCAGCATTTT.

The chain carries TRBV20-1 and TRBJ2-5; TRBD2 matches 11 bases. Trimming took 0 bases from V and 2 from J; bases not matched to a gene: 5. The CDR3 runs to 16 residues. Germline-derived CDR1 and CDR2 are DFQATT and SNEGSKA (reference sequence). For the CDR3, the DNA is TGCAGTGCTAGAGATCCACTAGCGGGAGAGCAAGAGACCCAGTACTTC. Translating it yields CSARDPLAGEQETQYF.

The chain links TRBV5-1 to TRBJ2-1; 10 nucleotides line up with TRBD1. Germline V gene data show CDR1 as SGHRS and CDR2 as YFSETQ. J gave up 4 bases and V 5 bases, and 3 bases lay outside the gene matches. CDR3 length equals 14 residues. CDR3 residues: CASSRDRGYNEQFF. DNA for the CDR3: TGCGCCAGCAGTAGGGACAGGGGTTACAATGAGCAGTTCTTC.

V usage is TRBV9 and J usage is TRBJ2-7; 9 nucleotides line up with TRBD2. This CDR3 region has 15 residues. The V gene end was trimmed by 0 bases and the J gene end by 5 bases; junction bases not matched to a gene: 6. Germline-derived CDR1 and CDR2 are SGDLS and YYNGEE. This CDR3 is CASSVELAGINEQYF. The CDR3, as DNA: TGTGCCAGCAGCGTAGAGCTAGCGGGAATAAACGAGCAGTACTTC. Full variable domain (missing parts from reference TRBV9 and TRBJ2-7): DSGVTQTPKHLITATGQRVTLRCSPRSGDLSVYWYQQSLDQGLQFLIQYYNGEERAKGNILERFSAQQFPDLHSELNLSSLELGDSALYFCASSVELAGINEQYFGPGTRLTVT.

This clonotype turned up a few times. The rearrangement links TRBV5-6 to TRBJ1-5; tentatively, D is TRBD1 (6 bases). V was shortened by 4 bases and J by 7 bases, with 12 bases between the two germline ends. The V gene's germline CDR1 is SGHDT and CDR2 YYEEEE. The CDR3 is 13 residues long. This CDR3 reads CASSIGGQQPQHF. CDR3 DNA: TGTGCCAGCAGCATTGGGGGACAACAGCCCCAGCATTTT. Based on the CDR3 plus reference TRBV5-6 and TRBJ1-5, the full variable domain is DAGVTQSPTHLIKTRGQQVTLRCSPKSGHDTVSWYQQALGQGPQFIFQYYEEEERQRGNFPDRFSGHQFPNYSSELNVNALLLGDSALYLCASSIGGQQPQHFGDGTRLSIL.

The V call is TRBV12-3 or TRBV12-4, the J call TRBJ2-3, with 7 bases fitting TRBD2. The CDR3 extends over 15 amino acids. The V segment lost 6 bases and the J segment 1 base; nucleotides outside the gene matches: 7. The chain's CDR3 is CASSPRGGGTDTQYF. The CDR3 DNA follows: TGTGCCAGCAGCCCTAGGGGAGGGGGCACAGATACGCAGTATTTT.

The genes are TRBV28 and TRBJ1-4; no clear D. The germline CDR1 and CDR2 sequences are MDHEN and SYDVKM. CDR3 length: 16 residues. Deletions cut 5 bases from V and 0 bases from J, with 13 bases between. CDR3 sequence reads: CASSHSLSATNEKLFF. CDR3 DNA: TGTGCCAGCAGTCACTCGTTGAGTGCAACTAATGAAAAACTGTTTTTT.

The rearrangement uses TRBV19 and TRBJ1-5; no reliable D call. The V end was cut by 4 bases, the J end by 5 bases, with 15 bases between. The CDR3 is made up of 15 amino acids. Germline CDR1 reads LNHDA; CDR2 reads SQIVND (reference sequence). CDR3: CASSNLGGRDQPQHF. The CDR3 DNA is TGTGCCAGTAGTAACCTAGGAGGGAGGGATCAGCCCCAGCATTTT.

J is TRBJ1-1 and V is TRBV7-6; tentatively, D is TRBD1 (5 bases). V dropped 5 bases and J dropped 7 bases, with 17 bases sitting between them. Germline lookup yields CDR1 SGHVS and CDR2 FNYEAQ. The CDR3 extends over 14 amino acids. The CDR3 coding sequence is TGTGCCAGCAGCCAAGCGGGGGGTTACGATGAAGCTTTCTTT. Its protein product is CASSQAGGYDEAFF. The full variable domain, in which reference TRBV7-6 and TRBJ1-1 provide the parts outside the CDR3, is GAGVSQSPRYKVTKRGQDVALRCDPISGHVSLYWYRQALGQGPEFLTYFNYEAQQDKSGLPNDRFSAERPEGSISTLTIQRTEQRDSAMYRCASSQAGGYDEAFFGQGTRLTVV.

In its sample, this clonotype was seen a few times. The V call is TRBV29-1, the J call TRBJ1-2, with 7 bases fitting TRBD1. Germline CDR1 reads SQVTM; CDR2 reads ANQGSEA. The junction had 6 bases not matched to a gene; V was cut back by 7 bases and J by 4 bases. The CDR3 sequence is 12 residues long. The DNA for the CDR3 is TGCAGCGCCCCGACAGGGAGCTATGGCTACACCTTC. Amino acid sequence: CSAPTGSYGYTF.

This chain connects TRBV6-1 to TRBJ2-3; 9 bases are a match to TRBD1. The CDR3 has 15 residues. Germline CDR1 reads MNHNS; CDR2 reads SASEGT. V gave up 7 bases and J gave up 8 bases; unmatched junction bases: 13. The CDR3 bases are TGTGCCAGCACCACCCGCGGGACAGGGACACTTACGCAGTATTTT. Translated: CASTTRGTGTLTQYF.

This chain uses TRBV25-1 with TRBJ1-3; no firm D call. The CDR3 loop spans 14 amino acids. CDR1 and CDR2 from the germline V gene are MGHDK and SYGVNS. V shed 6 bases and J shed 0 bases, with 9 bases lying between them. The CDR3 nucleotides read TGTGCCAGCAGCACAGACTTCTCTGGAAACACCATATATTTT. Amino acid sequence: CASSTDFSGNTIYF.

This clonotype was seen a handful of times. The chain combines TRBV15 with TRBJ1-1; a weak D match, TRBD1 (6 bases). This CDR3 is 15 amino acids long. Germline CDR1 and CDR2: LNHNV and YYDKDF (reference sequence). V dropped 2 bases and J dropped 3 bases, with 13 bases sitting between them. CDR3 in DNA: TGTGCCACCAGCAGACTCGTGGCAGGGGACACTGAAGCTTTCTTT. Translated, it gives CATSRLVAGDTEAFF. Looking up the rest from reference TRBV15 and TRBJ1-1 gives the full variable domain: DAMVIQNPRYQVTQFGKPVTLSCSQTLNHNVMYWYQQKSSQAPKLLFHYYDKDFNNEADTPDNFQSRRPNTSFCFLDIRSPGLGDTAMYLCATSRLVAGDTEAFFGQGTRLTVV.

The table lists this clonotype with a few counts. The V gene is TRBV6-2 or TRBV6-3, the J gene TRBJ2-7; TRBD1 aligns across 10 bases. V trimming: 10 bases; J trimming: 4 bases; junction bases outside the gene matches: 10. There are 14 residues in the CDR3. Germline CDR1 MNHEY, CDR2 SVGEGT. Written as DNA, the CDR3 is TGTGCCACCTTCCTGGGGACAGGGGAATACGAGCAGTACTTC. This codes for CATFLGTGEYEQYF.

This sequence joins TRBV28 and TRBJ2-2; D is perhaps TRBD2 (6 bases). The CDR3 runs 15 residues. Between the trimmed V and J ends, which lost 3 bases and 5 bases, there was a span of 13 bases. The germline CDR1 and CDR2 sequences are MDHEN and SYDVKM. CDR3 loop: CASSLVRAGTGELFF. As DNA, the CDR3 is TGTGCCAGCAGTTTGGTCAGGGCGGGAACCGGGGAGCTGTTTTTT.

This clonotype occurred a few times. The chain has TRBV28 and TRBJ1-5; TRBD1 agrees at 7 bases. Per the germline V gene, CDR1 is MDHEN and CDR2 is SYDVKM. Unmatched junction bases numbered 17, after V lost 9 bases and J lost 0 bases. This CDR3 region has 18 residues. DNA of the CDR3: TGTGCCAGTCTCTTCTCAGGGGGGGGGGGTTATAGCAATCAGCCCCAGCATTTT. Its translation is CASLFSGGGGYSNQPQHF.

The rearrangement joins TRBV10-3 to TRBJ2-7, with D uncertain. V shed 10 bases and J shed 4 bases, with 23 bases lying between them. Germline V gene data show CDR1 as ENHRY and CDR2 as SYGVKD. The CDR3 loop spans 15 amino acids. CDR3 sequence (DNA): TGTGCCACCGAGTCTCGCGACAAGGGCCGATACGAGCAGTACTTC. This codes for CATESRDKGRYEQYF.